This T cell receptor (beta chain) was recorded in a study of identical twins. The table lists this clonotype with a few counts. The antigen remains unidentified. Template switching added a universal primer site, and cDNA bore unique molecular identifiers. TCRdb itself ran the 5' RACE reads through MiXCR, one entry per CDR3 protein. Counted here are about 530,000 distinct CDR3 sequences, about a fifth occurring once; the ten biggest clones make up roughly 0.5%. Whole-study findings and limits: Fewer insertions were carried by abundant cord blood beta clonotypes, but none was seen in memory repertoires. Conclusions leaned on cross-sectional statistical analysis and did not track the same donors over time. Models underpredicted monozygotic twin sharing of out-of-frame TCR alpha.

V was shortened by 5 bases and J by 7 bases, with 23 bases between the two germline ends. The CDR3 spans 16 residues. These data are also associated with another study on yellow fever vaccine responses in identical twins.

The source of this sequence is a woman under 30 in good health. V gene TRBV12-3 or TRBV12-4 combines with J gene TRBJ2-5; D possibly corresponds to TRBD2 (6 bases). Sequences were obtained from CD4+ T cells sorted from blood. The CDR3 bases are TGTGCCAGCAGTGATCAGTGGAGGGACGGGTCGCGGACCCAGTACTTC. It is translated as CASSDQWRDGSRTQYF.